Included here is one T cell receptor beta chain sequence, with context. Its antigen is undetermined. This entry belongs to a study of cytomegalovirus exposure and HLA in healthy donors. The PCR was carried out with 60 Vbeta primers and 13 Jbeta primers. Sequencing was performed with immunoSEQ multiplex PCR; in TCRdb, only in-frame clones are kept and a portion is missing. The sample has about 88,000 clones, more than 80% seen once. The study's findings and limits: In a later analysis, TCR association rates varied by HLA locus: DRB1 most, HLA-C fewest.

The germline gives CDR1 SGHRS, CDR2 YFSETQ. Trimming stripped 1 base from V and 6 bases from J, with 13 bases between. The CDR3 consists of 14 residues. The sequence came from a young man in good health and CMV-seronegative. The chain has TRBV5-1 and TRBJ1-1; unclear D gene. Sequences were obtained from PBMCs. CDR3 region: CASSLSNPYPEAFF. The DNA of the CDR3 is TGCGCCAGCAGCTTGAGCAATCCCTATCCTGAAGCTTTCTTT. The whole variable domain, filled in from reference TRBV5-1 and TRBJ1-1, reads KAGVTQTPRYLIKTRGQQVTLSCSPISGHRSVSWYQQTPGQGLQFLFEYFSETQRNKGNFPGRFSGRQFSNSRSEMNVSTLELGDSALYLCASSLSNPYPEAFFGQGTRLTVV.